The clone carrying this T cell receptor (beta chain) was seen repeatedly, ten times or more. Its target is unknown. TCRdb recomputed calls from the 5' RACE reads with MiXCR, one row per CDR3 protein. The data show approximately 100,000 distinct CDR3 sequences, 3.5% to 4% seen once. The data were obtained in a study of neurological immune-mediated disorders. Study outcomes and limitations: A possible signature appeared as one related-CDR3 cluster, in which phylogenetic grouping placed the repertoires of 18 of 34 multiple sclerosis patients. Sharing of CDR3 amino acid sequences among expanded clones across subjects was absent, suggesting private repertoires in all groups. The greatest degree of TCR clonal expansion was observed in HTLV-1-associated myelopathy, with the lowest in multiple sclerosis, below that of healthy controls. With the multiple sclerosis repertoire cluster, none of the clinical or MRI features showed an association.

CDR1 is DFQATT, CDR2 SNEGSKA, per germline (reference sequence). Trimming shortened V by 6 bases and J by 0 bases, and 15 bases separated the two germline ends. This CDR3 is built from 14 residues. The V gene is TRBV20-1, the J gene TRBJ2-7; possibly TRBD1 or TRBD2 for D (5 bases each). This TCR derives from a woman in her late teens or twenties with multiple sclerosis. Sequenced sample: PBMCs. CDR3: CSARMGVSSYEQYF. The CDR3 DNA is TGCAGTGCCCGTATGGGGGTGAGCTCCTACGAGCAGTACTTC.